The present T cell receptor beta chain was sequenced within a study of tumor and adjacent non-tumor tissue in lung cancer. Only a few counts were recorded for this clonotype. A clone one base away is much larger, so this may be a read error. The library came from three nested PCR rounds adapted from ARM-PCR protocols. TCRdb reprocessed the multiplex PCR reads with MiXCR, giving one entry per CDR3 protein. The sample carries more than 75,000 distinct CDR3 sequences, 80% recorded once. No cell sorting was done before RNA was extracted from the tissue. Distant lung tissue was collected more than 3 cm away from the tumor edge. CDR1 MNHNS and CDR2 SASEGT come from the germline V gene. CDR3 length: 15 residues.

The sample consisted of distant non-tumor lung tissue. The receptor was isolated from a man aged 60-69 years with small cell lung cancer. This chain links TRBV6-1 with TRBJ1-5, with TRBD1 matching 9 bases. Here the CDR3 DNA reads TGTGTCAGCATGGGGACAGGGAGGTTGAATCAGCCCCAGCATTTT. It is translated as CVSMGTGRLNQPQHF.